This TCR beta chain was documented in a study of OX40 agonist ivuxolimab in advanced cancers. For the study at large: One patient with hepatocellular carcinoma and two with cutaneous melanoma, three in all, had partial responses. Study-wide points: The investigators did not determine what antigen specificity the expanded peripheral T cells had.

TCRdb's copy holds only in-frame clones and misses some; the assay was immunoSEQ multiplex PCR. Of approximately 67,000 clones listed, about nine tenths are singletons. Note on this clone: What it binds is unknown.

The germline V gene encodes CDR1 SGHAT and CDR2 FQNNGV. The CDR3 length is 16 residues. V was clipped by 6 bases and J by 0 bases; unmatched bases: 10. Drawing of blood for sampling happened at baseline, at cycle 4 day 1, and at cycle 7 day 1. This receptor was identified in an adult with an advanced solid tumor such as melanoma, head and neck, liver or kidney cancer. The sequences come from CD4+ or CD8+ T cells sorted from blood, collected in a trial of the OX40 agonist ivuxolimab. The chain joins TRBV11-2 to TRBJ1-2, with 7 nucleotides matching TRBD1. CDR3 loop: CASSYTGTEANYGYTF. For the CDR3, the DNA is TGTGCCAGCAGTTACACCGGGACAGAAGCTAACTATGGCTACACCTTC.